A selection of T cell receptor beta chains follows, all from one sample in a study of shared clonotypes between healthy human individuals. The method was immunoSEQ multiplex PCR; TCRdb's version includes in-frame clones alone and lacks a portion of them. This sample has some 1.5 million clones; 95% to 99% occur once, and the top ten carry around 0.45%. What was sequenced was naive CD4+ T cells sorted from blood. Receptors were obtained from a man aged 30-40 years in good health. Both conserved end residues are part of each CDR3. Each record gives: V gene, J gene, D gene, CDR3 protein. D genes are given only for firm matches.

V: TRBV5-1; J: TRBJ2-1; D: TRBD2; CDR3: CASSLRLAESSYNEQFF
V: TRBV10-3; J: TRBJ2-1; D: -; CDR3: CAIRVGQNNEQFF
V: TRBV4-1; J: TRBJ1-2; D: -; CDR3: CASSQDPGSQLANYGYTF
V: TRBV2; J: TRBJ2-1; D: -; CDR3: CASSELEQGEQFF
V: TRBV19; J: TRBJ2-2; D: TRBD2; CDR3: CASTPGLADANTGELFF
V: TRBV19; J: TRBJ2-3; D: -; CDR3: CASSWGSRDTQYF
V: TRBV7-3; J: TRBJ2-3; D: TRBD2; CDR3: CASSTQPGLAGADTQYF
V: TRBV13; J: TRBJ2-7; D: TRBD2; CDR3: CASSKGGGIYEQYF
V: TRBV28; J: TRBJ1-1; D: -; CDR3: CAISGQPNTEAFF
V: TRBV7-2; J: TRBJ2-7; D: TRBD1; CDR3: CASSQQGARSYEQYF
V: TRBV9; J: TRBJ2-3; D: -; CDR3: CASSGRPVRQVRQYF
V: TRBV27; J: TRBJ2-1; D: TRBD2; CDR3: CASSPGLAGINEQFF
V: TRBV11-3; J: TRBJ2-1; D: -; CDR3: CASSFWRGEQFF
V: TRBV9; J: TRBJ2-2; D: -; CDR3: CASSVSTGVRNTGELFF
V: TRBV7-2; J: TRBJ2-7; D: TRBD2; CDR3: CASSWTSLSVYEQYF
V: TRBV9; J: TRBJ1-3; D: -; CDR3: CASSSSTMGAGNTIYF
V: TRBV6-5; J: TRBJ1-4; D: TRBD1; CDR3: CASSGKGQAYEKLFF
V: TRBV5-1; J: TRBJ2-1; D: -; CDR3: CASSLPSFDEQFF
V: TRBV19; J: TRBJ2-1; D: TRBD2; CDR3: CASTTTSGSREQFF
V: TRBV6-4; J: TRBJ2-1; D: -; CDR3: CASSKTGTYNEQFF
V: TRBV5-4; J: TRBJ2-1; D: -; CDR3: CASSPRQIRDNEQFF
V: TRBV19; J: TRBJ2-1; D: TRBD2; CDR3: CATSSGKSYNEQFF
V: TRBV2; J: TRBJ2-7; D: -; CDR3: CASDSSYEQYF
V: TRBV4-1; J: TRBJ2-5; D: TRBD2; CDR3: CASSQEFLAVQETQYF
V: TRBV29-1; J: TRBJ1-5; D: -; CDR3: CSVEVGNNQPQHF
V: TRBV6-1; J: TRBJ2-7; D: TRBD1; CDR3: CATKRDRVFYEQYF
V: TRBV14; J: TRBJ2-1; D: TRBD1; CDR3: CASSQGGRDRVVYNEQFF
V: TRBV2; J: TRBJ1-5; D: TRBD1; CDR3: CASSQTGHFNQPQHF
V: TRBV6-4; J: TRBJ2-3; D: -; CDR3: CASSDALGTDTQYF
V: TRBV7-2; J: TRBJ2-7; D: TRBD2; CDR3: CASSLLAGGTRNYEQYF
V: TRBV9; J: TRBJ2-2; D: TRBD1; CDR3: CASSPRGGGEVAGELFF
V: TRBV6-1; J: TRBJ2-7; D: -; CDR3: CASSEVRESEQYF
V: TRBV5-1; J: TRBJ2-1; D: TRBD2; CDR3: CAEIIAGNNEQFF
V: TRBV7-2; J: TRBJ2-7; D: TRBD2; CDR3: CASSLWGGPSAYEQYF
V: TRBV5-5; J: TRBJ2-1; D: -; CDR3: CASSLGSTYNEQFF
V: TRBV11-2; J: TRBJ1-1; D: -; CDR3: CASSLYLREGTEAFF
V: TRBV5-1; J: TRBJ1-2; D: -; CDR3: CASSPGNYGYTF
V: TRBV15; J: TRBJ1-3; D: -; CDR3: CATSGAISGNTIYF
V: TRBV2; J: TRBJ1-5; D: -; CDR3: CASGVLSFGVGNQPQHF
V: TRBV6-1; J: TRBJ2-5; D: TRBD1; CDR3: CASRKGGQGQETQYF
V: TRBV7-6; J: TRBJ1-3; D: -; CDR3: CASSLALGTGNTIYF
V: TRBV2; J: TRBJ1-5; D: -; CDR3: CASSEYVGGPQHF
V: TRBV14; J: TRBJ2-1; D: TRBD1; CDR3: CASSRFRDSPYNEQFF
V: TRBV28; J: TRBJ1-4; D: -; CDR3: CASMEGINEKLFF
V: TRBV6-5; J: TRBJ2-1; D: -; CDR3: CASSYFPSSNEQFF
V: TRBV18; J: TRBJ1-4; D: -; CDR3: CASSPYRDSNEKLFF
V: TRBV7-9; J: TRBJ2-7; D: -; CDR3: CASSLVWKGYEQYF
V: TRBV28; J: TRBJ2-1; D: TRBD2; CDR3: CASTRRGSSYNEQFF
V: TRBV5-1; J: TRBJ2-2; D: TRBD2; CDR3: CASSLVRGVDTGELFF
V: TRBV11-2; J: TRBJ2-1; D: -; CDR3: CASSELRGSSYNEQFF
V: TRBV29-1; J: TRBJ1-1; D: -; CDR3: CSVRGGMNTEAFF
V: TRBV13; J: TRBJ2-7; D: TRBD1; CDR3: CASSPGWGQGYSGTTYEQYF
V: TRBV27; J: TRBJ2-7; D: -; CDR3: CASSLSPEYYEQYF
V: TRBV28; J: TRBJ1-2; D: -; CDR3: CASTILDMANYGYTF
V: TRBV30; J: TRBJ2-3; D: -; CDR3: CAWRLGVSGDTQYF
V: TRBV18; J: TRBJ2-1; D: TRBD1; CDR3: CASSPPIDRGPYNEQFF
V: TRBV9; J: TRBJ2-2; D: -; CDR3: CASSAPGTTNTGELFF
V: TRBV7-8; J: TRBJ2-3; D: TRBD2; CDR3: CASSISNSGRAGDTQYF
V: TRBV15; J: TRBJ1-5; D: -; CDR3: CATSRDRGFNQPQHF
V: TRBV2; J: TRBJ2-3; D: -; CDR3: CASNRAISTDTQYF